Below are 12 T cell receptor beta chains sequenced from a single sample in a study of PD-L1 blockade in urothelial cancer. Profiled with immunoSEQ multiplex PCR; TCRdb holds only in-frame clones, not every one. The data contain about 50,000 clones, around 80% of them singletons. Time point here: pretreatment peripheral blood. This material consisted of PBMCs, taken around atezolizumab (anti-PD-L1) treatment. The source is a man between 65 and 85 years old with urothelial cancer.

The genes are TRBV18 and TRBJ1-5; D not certain. Germline loops: CDR1 KGHSH, CDR2 LQKENI. V lost 3 bases to trimming and J lost 8 bases, with 11 bases between them. The CDR3 spans 13 residues. The CDR3 DNA reads TGTGCCAGCTCACCCGGGAATGCGGAGCCCCAGCATTTT. It specifies CASSPGNAEPQHF.

The chain uses TRBV6-1 and TRBJ1-1; the D is unclear. Trimming took off 2 bases at V and 9 bases at J, with 10 bases between the two ends. Germline V gene data show CDR1 as MNHNS and CDR2 as SASEGT. This CDR3 contains 12 residues. CDR3: CASSELSTQAFF. Here the CDR3 DNA reads TGTGCCAGCAGTGAACTGAGTACCCAAGCTTTCTTT.

This clone was seen a handful of times. This chain links TRBV29-1 with TRBJ2-1, with 9 bases matching TRBD1. CDR1 SQVTM and CDR2 ANQGSEA come from the germline V gene. J was trimmed by 2 bases and V by 7 bases; bases with no gene match: 3. This CDR3 is 13 amino acids long. The CDR3 DNA reads TGCAGCGGGGGACAGGGTACCTACAATGAGCAGTTCTTC. Translated, it gives CSGGQGTYNEQFF.

The rearrangement uses TRBV14 and TRBJ2-3, with 10 positions matching TRBD2. Germline CDR1 SGHDN, CDR2 FVKESK. The CDR3 loop spans 18 amino acids. Losses at the gene ends were 2 bases for V and 4 bases for J; bases not matched to a gene: 12. This CDR3 reads CASSQWTGLAGAADTQYF. The DNA for the CDR3 is TGTGCCAGCAGCCAATGGACGGGCCTAGCGGGAGCAGCAGATACGCAGTATTTT.

The chain uses TRBV6-1 and TRBJ1-5; 12 nucleotides align to TRBD1. Germline V CDR1 and CDR2: MNHNS, SASEGT. Unmatched junction bases numbered 7, after V lost 8 bases and J lost 5 bases. The CDR3 length is 15 residues. For the CDR3, the DNA is TGTGCCAGCGGGGACAGGGGGCGCTCGGATCAGCCCCAGCATTTT. Translating gives CASGDRGRSDQPQHF.

V is TRBV19 and J is TRBJ2-1, with 7 bases identical to TRBD1. The CDR3 has 12 amino acids. Looked up from germline, CDR1 is LNHDA and CDR2 is SQIVND (reference sequence). The J segment lost 8 bases and the V segment lost 11 bases, leaving 9 bases of the junction unmatched. CDR3 DNA: TGTGCCTCGAGAGACAGGGTCGATGAGCAGTTCTTC. Translated, it gives CASRDRVDEQFF.

The chain couples TRBV28 to TRBJ2-2; 10 nucleotides match TRBD1. The ends lost 8 bases at V and 5 bases at J; junction bases unmatched: 11. The CDR3 consists of 16 residues. Looked up from germline, CDR1 is MDHEN and CDR2 is SYDVKM. The CDR3 DNA reads TGTGCCAGCCGCGGCTGGGGACAGGGGAGTACCGGGGAGCTGTTTTTT. This sequence encodes CASRGWGQGSTGELFF.

This rearrangement joins TRBV19 to TRBJ1-2; no firm D call. CDR1 and CDR2 from the germline V gene are LNHDA and SQIVND (reference sequence). This CDR3 is built from 12 residues. V lost 5 bases to trimming and J lost 2 bases, with 6 bases between them. The CDR3 region has the DNA TGTGCCAGTAGTCCTGAGAACTATGGCTACACCTTC. Amino acid sequence: CASSPENYGYTF.

The chain recombines TRBV4-1 with TRBJ2-5, with D possibly being TRBD1 (7 bases). Germline V gene data show CDR1 as MGHRA and CDR2 as YSYEKL. Trimming pared 5 bases from V and 4 bases from J, leaving 20 bases between. This CDR3 has 16 residues. The CDR3 region has the DNA TGCGCCAGCAGCTGGTCTGCGGGACAGCGAAGAGAGACCCAGTACTTC. Translating it yields CASSWSAGQRRETQYF.

CDR3 bases: TGTGCCAGTCAAGACAGCCTATACAATGAGCAGTTCTTC. It is translated as CASQDSLYNEQFF. J is TRBJ2-1 and V is TRBV19, with a possible D match to TRBD1 (5 bases). CDR3 length: 13 amino acids. The V and J ends lost 8 bases and 4 bases respectively, with 12 bases between them. Germline V lookup: CDR1 LNHDA, CDR2 SQIVND (reference sequence).

The chain combines TRBV6-5 with TRBJ2-7; D uncertain. The germline V gene has CDR1 MNHEY and CDR2 SVGAGI. The CDR3 has 12 amino acids. Between the trimmed V and J ends, which lost 11 bases and 1 base, there was a span of 12 bases. The CDR3 DNA follows: TGTGCCGTCTGGTCTAGTTCCTACGAGCAGTACTTC. Protein sequence: CAVWSSSYEQYF.

V and J are TRBV7-3 and TRBJ2-3; TRBD2 might be the D (5 bases). V dropped 5 bases and J dropped 4 bases, with 7 bases sitting between them. The CDR3 covers 12 residues. From germline, CDR1 is SGHTA and CDR2 FQGTGA. DNA of the CDR3: TGTGCCAGCAGCGGGAGATCAGATACGCAGTATTTT. Encoded protein: CASSGRSDTQYF.